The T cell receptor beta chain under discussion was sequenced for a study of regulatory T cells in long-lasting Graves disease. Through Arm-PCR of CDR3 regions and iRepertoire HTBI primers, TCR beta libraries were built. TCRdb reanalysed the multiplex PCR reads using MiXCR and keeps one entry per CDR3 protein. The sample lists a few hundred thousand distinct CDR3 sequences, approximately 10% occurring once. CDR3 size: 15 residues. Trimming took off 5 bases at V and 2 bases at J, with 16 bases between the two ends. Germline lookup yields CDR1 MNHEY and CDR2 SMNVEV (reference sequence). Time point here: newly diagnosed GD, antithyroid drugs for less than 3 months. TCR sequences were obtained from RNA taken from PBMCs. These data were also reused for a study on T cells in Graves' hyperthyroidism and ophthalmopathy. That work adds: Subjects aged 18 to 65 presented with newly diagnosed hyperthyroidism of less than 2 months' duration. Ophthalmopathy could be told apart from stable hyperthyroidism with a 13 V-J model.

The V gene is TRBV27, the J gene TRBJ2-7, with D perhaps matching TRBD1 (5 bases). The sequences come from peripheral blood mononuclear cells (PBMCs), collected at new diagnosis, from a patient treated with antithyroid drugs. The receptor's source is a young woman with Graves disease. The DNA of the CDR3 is TGTGCCAGCAGTGAGGCGGACAAGCAAACCTACGAGCAGTACTTC. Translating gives CASSEADKQTYEQYF.